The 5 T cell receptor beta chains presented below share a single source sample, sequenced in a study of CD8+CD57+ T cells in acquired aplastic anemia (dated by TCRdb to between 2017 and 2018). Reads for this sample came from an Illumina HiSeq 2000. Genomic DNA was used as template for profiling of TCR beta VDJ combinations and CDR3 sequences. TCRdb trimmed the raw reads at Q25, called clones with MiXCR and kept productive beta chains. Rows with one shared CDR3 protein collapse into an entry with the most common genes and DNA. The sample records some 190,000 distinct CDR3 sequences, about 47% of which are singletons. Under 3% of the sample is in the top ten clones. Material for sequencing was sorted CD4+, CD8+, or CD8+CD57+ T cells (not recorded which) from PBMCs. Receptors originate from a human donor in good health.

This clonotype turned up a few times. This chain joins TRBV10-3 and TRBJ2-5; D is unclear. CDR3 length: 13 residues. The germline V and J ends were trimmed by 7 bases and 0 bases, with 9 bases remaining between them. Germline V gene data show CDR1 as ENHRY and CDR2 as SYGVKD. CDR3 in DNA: TGTGCCATCACCCGGAGCAACCAAGAGACCCAGTACTTC. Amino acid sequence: CAITRSNQETQYF.

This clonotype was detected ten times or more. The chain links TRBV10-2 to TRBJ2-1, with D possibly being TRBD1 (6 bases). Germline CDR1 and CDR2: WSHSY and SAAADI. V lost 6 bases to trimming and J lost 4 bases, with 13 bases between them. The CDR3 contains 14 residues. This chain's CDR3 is CASRDRQAYNEQFF. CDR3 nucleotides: TGCGCCAGCAGGGACCGACAGGCTTACAATGAGCAGTTCTTC.

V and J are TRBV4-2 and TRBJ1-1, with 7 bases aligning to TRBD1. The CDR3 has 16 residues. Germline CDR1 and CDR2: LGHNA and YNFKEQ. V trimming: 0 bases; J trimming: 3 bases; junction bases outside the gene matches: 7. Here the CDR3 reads CASSQETGTWYTEAFF. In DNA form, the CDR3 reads TGTGCCAGCAGCCAAGAGACAGGGACTTGGTACACTGAAGCTTTCTTT.

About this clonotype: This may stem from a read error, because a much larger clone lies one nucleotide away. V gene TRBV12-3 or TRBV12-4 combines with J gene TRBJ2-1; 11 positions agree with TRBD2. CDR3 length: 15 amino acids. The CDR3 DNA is TGTGCCAGCAGTTTACTACTAGCGGGAGTAAGCGAGCAGTCCTTC. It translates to CASSLLLAGVSEQSF.

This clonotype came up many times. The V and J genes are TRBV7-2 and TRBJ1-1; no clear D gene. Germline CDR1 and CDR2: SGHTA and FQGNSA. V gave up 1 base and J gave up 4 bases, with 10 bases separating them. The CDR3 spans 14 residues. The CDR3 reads CASSLDRLSTEAFF. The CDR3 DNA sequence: TGTGCCAGCAGCTTAGACCGGCTGTCCACTGAAGCTTTCTTT.